These 3 T cell receptor beta chains were sequenced from one sample in a study of cytomegalovirus exposure and HLA in healthy donors. Amplification used 60 Vbeta primers and 13 Jbeta primers. Only in-frame clones appear in the TCRdb table, and some are missing; sequencing was by immunoSEQ multiplex PCR. Among under 150,000 clones listed, 60% to 85% were seen once. Sequences were obtained from PBMCs. The receptors were sampled from a middle-aged woman in good health and CMV-seronegative.

The chain recombines TRBV10-3 with TRBJ2-2; 8 bases align to TRBD1. J lost 1 base, V lost 11 bases, and 9 bases had no gene match. The CDR3 is 15 residues long. Germline loops: CDR1 ENHRY, CDR2 SYGVKD. The CDR3 region has the DNA TGTGCCGCCTCGGACAGGGAGTTGAACACCGGGGAGCTGTTTTTT. Amino acids: CAASDRELNTGELFF.

The chain joins TRBV7-9 to TRBJ2-3; TRBD1 is a possible D gene (5 bases). CDR3 length equals 15 residues. Trimming pared 0 bases from V and 3 bases from J, leaving 10 bases between. Germline loops: CDR1 SEHNR, CDR2 FQNEAQ (reference sequence). The CDR3 loop reads CASSLAGAETDTQYF. The CDR3 DNA is TGTGCCAGCAGCTTAGCTGGGGCAGAGACAGATACGCAGTATTTT.

The V and J genes are TRBV2 and TRBJ2-3; TRBD1 matches 7 bases. CDR3 length: 13 residues. J lost 9 bases, V lost 3 bases, and 6 bases had no gene match. Germline CDR1 SNHLY, CDR2 FYNNEI. In DNA form, the CDR3 reads TGTGCCAGCAGTGAGGGGCGACAGGGAACGCAGTATTTT. Its protein product is CASSEGRQGTQYF.